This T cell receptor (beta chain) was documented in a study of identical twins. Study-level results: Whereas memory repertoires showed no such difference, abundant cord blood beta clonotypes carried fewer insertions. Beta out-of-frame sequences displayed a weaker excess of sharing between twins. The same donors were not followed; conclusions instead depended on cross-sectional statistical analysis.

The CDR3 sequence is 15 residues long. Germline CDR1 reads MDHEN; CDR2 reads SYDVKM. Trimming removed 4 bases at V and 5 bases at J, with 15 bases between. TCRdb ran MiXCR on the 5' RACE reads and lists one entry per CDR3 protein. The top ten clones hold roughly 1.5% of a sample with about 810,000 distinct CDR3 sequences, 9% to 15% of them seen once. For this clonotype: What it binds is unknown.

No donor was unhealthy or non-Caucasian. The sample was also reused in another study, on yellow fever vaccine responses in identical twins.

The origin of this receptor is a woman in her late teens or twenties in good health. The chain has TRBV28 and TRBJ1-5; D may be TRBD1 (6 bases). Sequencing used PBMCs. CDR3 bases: TGTGCCAGCAGTTCCCCGGGGGGCGGGGATCAGCCCCAGCATTTT. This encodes CASSSPGGGDQPQHF. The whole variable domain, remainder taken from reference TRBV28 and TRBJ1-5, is DVKVTQSSRYLVKRTGEKVFLECVQDMDHENMFWYRQDPGLGLRLIYFSYDVKMKEKGDIPEGYSVSREKKERFSLILESASTNQTSMYLCASSSPGGGDQPQHFGDGTRLSIL.